This T cell receptor (beta chain) was profiled in a study of T cells in Graves' hyperthyroidism and ophthalmopathy (dated by TCRdb to between 2018 and 2021). As for the study more broadly: Peripheral blood was collected at initial diagnosis, before any treatment. In more than five Graves' hyperthyroidism patients, the study also compared T-cell repertoires from thyroid tissue with T-cell repertoires from blood. The 100 or so discovery patients were randomly split 7:3 into training and test sets. To identify TCR V-J signatures that set the groups apart, the researchers used a discovery cohort of 90 to 100 patients, made up of some 41 with Graves' ophthalmopathy and 57 with stable Graves' hyperthyroidism. Prospective prediction of ophthalmopathy was tested in an independent validation cohort consisting of some 20 hyperthyroidism patients and around 16 patients who later progressed to ophthalmopathy. The paper reports TCR Vbeta CDR3 sequencing of some 140 peripheral blood samples: approximately 41 ophthalmopathy, roughly 74 hyperthyroidism and roughly 17 progressor patients. Once sampling was done, hyperthyroidism patients were given methimazole at a starting dose of 30 mg daily, whereas ophthalmopathy patients were given high-dose intravenous methylprednisolone. Study-wide findings and limitations: In cross-validation, a model built on a 13 V-J signature told ophthalmopathy apart from stable hyperthyroidism with less than 90% sensitivity and roughly 81% specificity, and in testing the same model reached 80%/75%. During validation, the model predicted progression to ophthalmopathy a median of approximately six months ahead of onset, with 70.59% sensitivity and 72% to 80% specificity. Sample size was not statistically predetermined, and investigators were not blinded to group allocation. Blood samples also contained most of the expanded thyroid clonotypes (frequency above 0.001), which suggests that blood repertoires may reflect thyroid immune responses.

This clonotype has ten or more counts. The antigen it binds to is not known. The record has no base qualities; no much larger clone is one base away. The CDR3 has 14 amino acids, counting the end cysteine and phenylalanine. The read is trimmed to its CDR3 DNA, 42 bases read in frame from base 1. V is cut back by 6 bases and J by 8 bases, with 4 bases in the junction unmatched. CDR1 SNHLY and CDR2 FYNNEI were looked up in the germline V gene. Stable Graves' hyperthyroidism was defined as no progression to ophthalmopathy during 18 months of follow-up. Hyperthyroidism patients were aged 18 to 65 years and newly diagnosed, with disease duration of less than 2 months. The study excluded patients with uncontrolled infections, other autoimmune diseases, pregnancy or lactation. Diagnoses were established on the basis of clinical symptoms, serum thyroxine and TRAb, thyroid ultrasound, and orbital computed tomography. Ficoll-Paque density gradient centrifugation was used to isolate PBMCs from 8.5 to 10 ml of fresh peripheral blood. Total RNA was extracted using Trizol reagent, and RNA quality was assessed on an Agilent 2100 Bioanalyzer.

TCR beta CDR3 regions were amplified from RNA transcripts. For the first round of RT-PCR on the TCR CDR3, the HTBI primer set was used together with the Qiagen OneStep RT-PCR kit. Libraries were constructed in a second round of multiplex PCR, after which size selection and purification were performed. Libraries were sequenced paired-end with 100 bp reads on an Illumina HiSeq2000. Per the original workflow: Raw data were processed with SOAPnuke, discarding reads with adapters, uncalled bases, mean Phred below 15, or no exact constant-primer or identifier match. High-quality paired reads were merged using COPE v1.2.5, and each unique nucleotide sequence was defined as a clonotype. MiTCR v1.1 was used to align the clonotypes against IMGT TRBV, TRBD and TRBJ reference segments. The analysis was restricted to V-J combinations with a frequency above 0.0001, which together covered about 99% of the repertoires. A TCS score was defined as the ratio between F50 (clonal expansion) and ExV (chaos), using BLOSUM62-based TCRdist between CDR3 peptides within each V-J. Welch's t-statistics and random forest reduced around 510 V-J features to roughly 13, which were used in a naive Bayes classifier (R e1071). The public reads were reprocessed in TCRdb via fastp at Q25 and MiXCR, keeping in-frame beta chains. Rows with one shared CDR3 protein collapse into an entry with the most common genes and DNA. The V and J calls and clone size are TCRdb's, not the authors'. The sample table shows a few hundred thousand distinct CDR3 sequences, and 12% to 15% are seen once. The leading ten clones occupy 5.3% of the sample.

The receptor comes from a woman aged 18-29 years with Graves' hyperthyroidism. This chain joins TRBV2 to TRBJ2-1, with 13 bases in between that match TRBD2. Sequencing was done on a sample of blood. For the CDR3, the sequence is CASRTSGRAHEQFF. The bases read TGTGCCAGCAGAACTAGCGGGAGGGCCCATGAGCAGTTCTTC.